This T cell receptor beta chain was observed in a study of T cell repertoires in cytomegalovirus infection. Study details: As its CMV epitopes, the study selected recently identified HLA-C-restricted and well-studied HLA-B-restricted targets. It can be stated that public TCR beta signatures indicated CMV infection as well as a matching HLA type.

Only a few counts were recorded for this clonotype. Its specificity is not known. A single record per CDR3 protein comes from TCRdb applying MiXCR to the reads. The table lists hundreds of thousands of distinct CDR3 sequences, 32% of them singletons, with around 12% in the top ten. The germline CDR1 and CDR2 sequences are MGHRA and YSYEKL. The CDR3 runs 13 residues. V shed 1 base and J shed 4 bases, with 6 bases lying between them. Study outcomes and limitations: Ex vivo, HLA-C-restricted CMV-specific TCR beta clonotypes prevailed over the rest of the response. Identification of carriers of CMV plus the relevant HLA was performed using cumulative public TCR beta family frequency.

This specimen consisted of cultured CD8+ T cells from PBMCs, obtained from culture after CMV antigen stimulation. The receptor comes from a human donor in good health (CMV status not recorded). Some clones in this sample may be carry-over from other donors' samples. The rearrangement uses TRBV4-1 and TRBJ2-3; D ambiguous. The CDR3 is CASSQGGPDTQYF. The CDR3 DNA is TGCGCCAGCAGCCAAGGCGGACCAGATACGCAGTATTTT.